These 25 T cell receptor beta chains came from one sample sequenced in a study of T cell changes during pregnancy in multiple sclerosis. The protocol was immunoSEQ multiplex PCR, while the TCRdb copy is restricted to in-frame clones and leaves out a portion. The sample gives about 92,000 clones, approximately 92% of which show up once; roughly 1.4% is in the top ten. The sample in question was peripheral blood, obtained in the first trimester of pregnancy. Source of these receptors: a female donor with multiple sclerosis, enrolled in a pregnancy study.

This clone was recorded once. J is TRBJ2-1 and V is TRBV4-3; TRBD2 matches 7 bases. The ends lost 0 bases at V and 4 bases at J; junction bases unmatched: 6. The V gene's germline CDR1 is LGHNA and CDR2 YSLEER. The CDR3 sequence is 16 residues long. CDR3 bases: TGCGCCAGCAGCCAAGATTTGGGTAGCGGGTACAATGAGCAGTTCTTC. Encoded protein: CASSQDLGSGYNEQFF.

This clone occurred once. The V call is TRBV7-9, the J call TRBJ1-3; weak D call: TRBD1 (6 bases). The germline V and J ends were trimmed by 9 bases and 2 bases, with 17 bases remaining between them. The CDR3 runs 15 residues. From germline, CDR1 is SEHNR and CDR2 FQNEAQ (reference sequence). The chain's CDR3 is CASEKGVTPGNTIYF. In DNA form, the CDR3 reads TGTGCCAGTGAGAAGGGGGTAACTCCTGGAAACACCATATATTTT. The whole variable domain, remainder taken from reference TRBV7-9 and TRBJ1-3, is DTGVSQNPRHKITKRGQNVTFRCDPISEHNRLYWYRQTLGQGPEFLTYFQNEAQLEKSRLLSDRFSAERPKGSFSTLEIQRTEQGDSAMYLCASEKGVTPGNTIYFGEGSWLTVV.

V usage is TRBV29-1 and J usage is TRBJ2-2; weak D call: TRBD2 (5 bases). The CDR3 runs to 10 residues. Trimming took off 7 bases at V and 6 bases at J, with 6 bases between the two ends. Germline CDR1 reads SQVTM; CDR2 reads ANQGSEA. CDR3 sequence reads: CSAGAGELFF. DNA of the CDR3: TGCAGCGCCGGGGCCGGGGAGCTGTTTTTT.

V and J are TRBV4-3 and TRBJ2-7; 7 positions match TRBD1. This CDR3 contains 15 residues. J was trimmed by 5 bases and V by 2 bases; bases with no gene match: 9. The germline V gene has CDR1 LGHNA and CDR2 YSLEER. CDR3 sequence reads: CASSQTDRVQDEQYF. For the CDR3, the DNA is TGCGCCAGCAGCCAAACCGACAGGGTACAGGACGAGCAGTACTTC.

This chain links TRBV7-8 with TRBJ1-2; 7 bases are shared with TRBD1. The junction had 8 bases not matched to a gene; V was cut back by 0 bases and J by 7 bases. CDR1 and CDR2 (germline): SGHVS, FQNEAQ. The CDR3 sequence is 15 residues long. CDR3 nucleotides: TGTGCCAGCAGCTTAGCATCGACAGGGCTTTCTGGCTACACCTTC. The encoded protein is CASSLASTGLSGYTF.

Only one count was recorded for this clone. This chain connects TRBV11-2 to TRBJ1-1; TRBD1 matches 7 bases. This CDR3 is 13 amino acids long. V trimming: 4 bases; J trimming: 3 bases; junction bases outside the gene matches: 2. Germline assignment: CDR1 SGHAT and CDR2 FQNNGV. The CDR3 region is CASSSTGDTEAFF. CDR3 nucleotide sequence: TGTGCCAGCAGCTCCACAGGGGACACTGAAGCTTTCTTT.

The rearrangement uses TRBV5-4 and TRBJ2-7, with 10 positions matching TRBD2. Germline loops: CDR1 SGHNT, CDR2 YYREEE (reference sequence). The junction had 5 bases not matched to a gene; V was cut back by 4 bases and J by 4 bases. The CDR3 extends over 14 amino acids. Written as DNA, the CDR3 is TGTGCCAGCAGCACCGGACTAGCGGCATACGAGCAGTACTTC. Translated: CASSTGLAAYEQYF.

The J gene is TRBJ2-2, the V gene TRBV25-1, with a tentative D call TRBD2 (5 bases). Germline V gene sequence: CDR1 MGHDK, CDR2 SYGVNS. V gave up 6 bases and J gave up 7 bases, with 12 bases separating them. There are 13 residues in the CDR3. The CDR3 sequence is CASRILEGGELFF. Written as DNA, the CDR3 is TGTGCCAGCAGGATACTAGAGGGCGGGGAGCTGTTTTTT. Looking up the rest from reference TRBV25-1 and TRBJ2-2 gives the full variable domain: EADIYQTPRYLVIGTGKKITLECSQTMGHDKMYWYQQDPGMELHLIHYSYGVNSTEKGDLSSESTVSRIRTEHFPLTLESARPSHTSQYLCASRILEGGELFFGEGSRLTVL.

CDR3 DNA sequence: TGTGCCAGCAGTTTAGCGGGAGGTTACGAGACCCAGTACTTC. Protein sequence: CASSLAGGYETQYF. The genes are TRBV27 and TRBJ2-5, with TRBD2 matching over 8 bases. Germline CDR1 is MNHEY and CDR2 is SMNVEV (reference sequence). V was clipped by 2 bases and J by 5 bases; unmatched bases: 4. This CDR3 is built from 14 residues.

The chain uses TRBV9 and TRBJ2-7; D is perhaps TRBD1 (6 bases). CDR1 is SGDLS and CDR2 is YYNGEE in the germline V gene. This CDR3 has 15 residues. The germline V and J ends were trimmed by 4 bases and 2 bases, with 16 bases remaining between them. CDR3 nucleotide sequence: TGTGCCAGCAGCCCTGGGGCAGGGGCCCCCTACGAGCAGTACTTC. Translating gives CASSPGAGAPYEQYF. The variable domain in full, completed from reference TRBV9 and TRBJ2-7, reads DSGVTQTPKHLITATGQRVTLRCSPRSGDLSVYWYQQSLDQGLQFLIQYYNGEERAKGNILERFSAQQFPDLHSELNLSSLELGDSALYFCASSPGAGAPYEQYFGPGTRLTVT.

This chain links TRBV7-9 with TRBJ2-5; tentatively, D is TRBD2 (5 bases). Germline CDR1 is SEHNR and CDR2 is FQNEAQ (reference sequence). This CDR3 spans 14 amino acids. V was cut by 4 bases and J by 2 bases, with 11 bases left in between. The CDR3 reads CASSSPGSQETQYF. As DNA, the CDR3 is TGTGCCAGCAGCTCCCCGGGGTCACAAGAGACCCAGTACTTC. Combining the CDR3 with reference TRBV7-9 and TRBJ2-5 gives the whole variable domain DTGVSQNPRHKITKRGQNVTFRCDPISEHNRLYWYRQTLGQGPEFLTYFQNEAQLEKSRLLSDRFSAERPKGSFSTLEIQRTEQGDSAMYLCASSSPGSQETQYFGPGTRLLVL.

This clone was seen once. The chain has TRBV5-1 and TRBJ2-1, with 15 nucleotides matching TRBD2. V was pared by 1 base and J by 5 bases, with 4 bases of the junction left unmatched. This CDR3 has 17 residues. The germline gives CDR1 SGHRS, CDR2 YFSETQ. The DNA for the CDR3 is TGCGCCAGCAGCTTGAGGCGGACTAGCGGGAGGGACAATGAGCAGTTCTTC. Amino acid sequence: CASSLRRTSGRDNEQFF. Together with reference TRBV5-1 and TRBJ2-1, the CDR3 gives the full variable domain: KAGVTQTPRYLIKTRGQQVTLSCSPISGHRSVSWYQQTPGQGLQFLFEYFSETQRNKGNFPGRFSGRQFSNSRSEMNVSTLELGDSALYLCASSLRRTSGRDNEQFFGPGTRLTVL.

This clone came up once. The rearrangement uses TRBV30 and TRBJ1-1; 9 nucleotides agree with TRBD1. This CDR3 is built from 15 residues. V lost 0 bases, J lost 3 bases, and 5 bases stayed unmatched. Germline V lookup: CDR1 GTSNPN, CDR2 SVGIG (reference sequence). CDR3 DNA sequence: TGTGCCTGGAGTGTAAGGACAGGGGCATACACTGAAGCTTTCTTT. Its translation is CAWSVRTGAYTEAFF. Complete variable domain (other parts from reference TRBV30 and TRBJ1-1): SQTIHQWPATLVQPVGSPLSLECTVEGTSNPNLYWYRQAAGRGLQLLFYSVGIGQISSEVPQNLSASRPQDRQFILSSKKLLLSDSGFYLCAWSVRTGAYTEAFFGQGTRLTVV.

The chain combines TRBV4-3 with TRBJ2-1; 12 bases are shared with TRBD1. The CDR3 length is 16 residues. Unmatched junction bases numbered 6, after V lost 4 bases and J lost 5 bases. Per the germline V gene, CDR1 is LGHNA and CDR2 is YSLEER. In DNA, the CDR3 is TGCGCCAGCAGCCTACCCGGGACAGGGGGCAACAATGAGCAGTTCTTC. Amino acid sequence: CASSLPGTGGNNEQFF.

The CDR3 DNA sequence: TGCAGCGGGTGGGGCCCGAACACTGAAGCTTTCTTT. Protein: CSGWGPNTEAFF. The gene calls are TRBV29-1 and TRBJ1-1; TRBD1 might be the D (5 bases). The CDR3 runs 12 residues. From germline, CDR1 is SQVTM and CDR2 ANQGSEA. Trimming removed 7 bases at V and 1 base at J, with 10 bases between.

The rearrangement uses TRBV29-1 and TRBJ2-7, with unresolved D. This CDR3 comprises 13 residues. CDR1 is SQVTM and CDR2 is ANQGSEA in the germline V gene. Trimming removed 6 bases from V and 5 bases from J, with 17 bases in between. DNA for the CDR3: TGCAGCGTGTATCGGAGTAACTACAACGAGCAGTACTTC. Protein: CSVYRSNYNEQYF.

This sequence joins TRBV5-6 and TRBJ2-7, with 7 nucleotides matching TRBD2. The V and J ends lost 1 base and 4 bases, in that order; junction bases with no gene match: 2. The germline gives CDR1 SGHDT, CDR2 YYEEEE. This CDR3 is built from 13 residues. The CDR3 is CASSLYGGYEQYF. For the CDR3, the DNA is TGTGCCAGCAGCTTGTACGGGGGGTACGAGCAGTACTTC.

The V gene is TRBV4-2, the J gene TRBJ2-1, with D hard to call. Germline lookup yields CDR1 LGHNA and CDR2 YNFKEQ. V lost 2 bases to trimming and J lost 4 bases, with 9 bases between them. The CDR3 has 14 residues. The CDR3 region is CASSQPGTYNEQFF. The CDR3 bases are TGTGCCAGCAGCCAACCGGGTACGTACAATGAGCAGTTCTTC.

This chain links TRBV19 with TRBJ2-7, with a weak D call TRBD1 (5 bases). The length of the CDR3 is 13 residues. V was clipped by 6 bases and J by 3 bases, with 12 bases between them. Looked up from germline, CDR1 is LNHDA and CDR2 is SQIVND (reference sequence). The CDR3, as DNA: TGTGCCAGTAGCACGGGCAGGGTCTACGAGCAGTACTTC. The encoded protein is CASSTGRVYEQYF. The full variable domain, completed using reference TRBV19 and TRBJ2-7, is DGGITQSPKYLFRKEGQNVTLSCEQNLNHDAMYWYRQDPGQGLRLIYYSQIVNDFQKGDIAEGYSVSREKKESFPLTVTSAQKNPTAFYLCASSTGRVYEQYFGPGTRLTVT.

The chain carries TRBV7-9 and TRBJ2-7, with 10 bases identical to TRBD2. V lost 8 bases and J lost 3; bases outside the gene matches: 10. Germline CDR1 and CDR2: SEHNR and FQNEAQ (reference sequence). The CDR3 runs 15 residues. The CDR3 loop reads CASLSLTSGYYEQYF. The DNA for the CDR3 is TGTGCCAGCCTTAGCCTGACTAGCGGGTACTACGAGCAGTACTTC.

This clone has a single count. The chain uses TRBV2 and TRBJ1-1, with TRBD1 identical over 7 bases. This CDR3 comprises 16 residues. Germline lookup yields CDR1 SNHLY and CDR2 FYNNEI. The V segment lost 5 bases and the J segment 0 bases; nucleotides outside the gene matches: 9. In DNA form, the CDR3 reads TGTGCCAGCAGTAGACAGGGATCTCTACTGAACACTGAAGCTTTCTTT. Translating it yields CASSRQGSLLNTEAFF. The full variable domain, rest sourced from reference TRBV2 and TRBJ1-1, is EPEVTQTPSHQVTQMGQEVILRCVPISNHLYFYWYRQILGQKVEFLVSFYNNEISEKSEIFDDQFSVERPDGSNFTLKIRSTKLEDSAMYFCASSRQGSLLNTEAFFGQGTRLTVV.

This chain joins TRBV7-8 and TRBJ2-7; D is ambiguous. The length of the CDR3 is 12 residues. Between the trimmed V and J ends, which lost 3 bases and 6 bases, there was a span of 9 bases. Looked up from germline, CDR1 is SGHVS and CDR2 is FQNEAQ. For the CDR3, the DNA is TGTGCCAGCAGCTTCACTTGGGCCGAGCAGTACTTC. It codes for CASSFTWAEQYF.

The CDR3 DNA reads TGTGCCAGCAGCCAAGAGAAGCGGGACCACGAGCAGTACTTC. This gives the protein CASSQEKRDHEQYF. The chain links TRBV4-2 to TRBJ2-7; 7 bases fit TRBD2. The germline gives CDR1 LGHNA, CDR2 YNFKEQ. The CDR3 spans 14 residues. V lost 0 bases and J lost 5; bases outside the gene matches: 4.

J is TRBJ2-7 and V is TRBV11-2, with a possible D match to TRBD2 (6 bases). Germline V CDR1 and CDR2: SGHAT, FQNNGV. The CDR3 has 14 residues. Trimming cost V 5 bases and J 2 bases, with 13 bases left between them. The CDR3 bases are TGTGCCAGCAGCGTTTTGGGGGGAACCTACGAGCAGTACTTC. It encodes CASSVLGGTYEQYF.

This sequence joins TRBV30 and TRBJ2-2, with D maybe TRBD2 (6 bases). Trimming stripped 3 bases from V and 7 bases from J, with 15 bases between. Germline V gene data show CDR1 as GTSNPN and CDR2 as SVGIG (reference sequence). The CDR3 sequence is 14 residues long. The CDR3, as DNA: TGTGCCTGGAGGGGGGGAATTGAGAGCGGGGAGCTGTTTTTT. Translated: CAWRGGIESGELFF. Full variable domain (missing parts from reference TRBV30 and TRBJ2-2): SQTIHQWPATLVQPVGSPLSLECTVEGTSNPNLYWYRQAAGRGLQLLFYSVGIGQISSEVPQNLSASRPQDRQFILSSKKLLLSDSGFYLCAWRGGIESGELFFGEGSRLTVL.